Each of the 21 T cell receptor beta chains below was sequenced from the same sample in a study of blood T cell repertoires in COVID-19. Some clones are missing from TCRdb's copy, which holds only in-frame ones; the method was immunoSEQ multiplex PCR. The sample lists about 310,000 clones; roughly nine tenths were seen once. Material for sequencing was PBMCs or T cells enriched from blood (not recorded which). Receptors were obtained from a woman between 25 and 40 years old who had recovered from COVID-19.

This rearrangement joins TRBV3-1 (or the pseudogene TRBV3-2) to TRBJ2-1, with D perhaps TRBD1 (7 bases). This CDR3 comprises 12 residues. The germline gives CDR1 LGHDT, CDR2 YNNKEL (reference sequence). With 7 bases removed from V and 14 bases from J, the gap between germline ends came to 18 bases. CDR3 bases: TGTGCCAGCAACACCCAGGGGGGTTCAGAGTTCTTC. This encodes CASNTQGGSEFF.

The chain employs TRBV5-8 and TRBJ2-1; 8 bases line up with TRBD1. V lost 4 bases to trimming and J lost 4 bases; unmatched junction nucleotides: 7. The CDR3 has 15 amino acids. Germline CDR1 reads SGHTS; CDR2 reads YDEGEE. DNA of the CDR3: TGTGCCAGCAGCCCCGACAGGGGCGGTTACAATGAGCAGTTCTTC. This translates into CASSPDRGGYNEQFF. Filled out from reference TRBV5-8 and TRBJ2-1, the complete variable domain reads EAGVTQSPTHLIKTRGQQATLRCSPISGHTSVYWYQQALGLGLQFLLWYDEGEERNRGNFPPRFSGRQFPNYSSELNVNALELEDSALYLCASSPDRGGYNEQFFGPGTRLTVL.

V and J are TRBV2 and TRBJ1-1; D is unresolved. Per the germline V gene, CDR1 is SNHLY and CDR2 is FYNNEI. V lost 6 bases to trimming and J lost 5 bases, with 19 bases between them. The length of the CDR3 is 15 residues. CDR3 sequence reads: CASSGFASMGTEAFF. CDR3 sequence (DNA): TGTGCCAGCAGCGGTTTTGCTAGCATGGGAACTGAAGCTTTCTTT.

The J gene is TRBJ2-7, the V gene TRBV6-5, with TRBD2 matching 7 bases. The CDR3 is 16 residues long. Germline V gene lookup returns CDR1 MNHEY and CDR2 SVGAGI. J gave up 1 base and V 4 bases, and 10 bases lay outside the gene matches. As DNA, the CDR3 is TGTGCCAGCAGTTCTCTCCTGGCGGGGGTTTCCTACGAGCAGTACTTC. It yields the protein CASSSLLAGVSYEQYF.

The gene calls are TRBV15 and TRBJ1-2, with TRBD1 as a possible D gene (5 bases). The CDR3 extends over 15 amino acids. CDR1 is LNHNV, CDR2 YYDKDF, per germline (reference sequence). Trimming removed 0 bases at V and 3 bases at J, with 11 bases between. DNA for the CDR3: TGTGCCACCAGCAGAGATAAAGGGGCAGACTATGGCTACACCTTC. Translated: CATSRDKGADYGYTF.

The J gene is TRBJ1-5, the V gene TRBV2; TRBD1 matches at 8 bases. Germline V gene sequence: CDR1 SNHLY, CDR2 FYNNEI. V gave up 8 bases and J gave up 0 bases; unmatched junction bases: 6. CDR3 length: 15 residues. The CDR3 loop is CASGRQGYSNQPQHF. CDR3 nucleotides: TGTGCCAGCGGTCGACAGGGGTATAGCAATCAGCCCCAGCATTTT.

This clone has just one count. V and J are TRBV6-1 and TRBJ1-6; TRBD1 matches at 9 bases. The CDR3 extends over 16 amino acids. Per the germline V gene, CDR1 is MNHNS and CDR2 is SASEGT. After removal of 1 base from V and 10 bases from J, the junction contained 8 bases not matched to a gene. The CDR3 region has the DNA TGTGCCAGCAGTGAAGAAACAGGGGGCGCGTGGTCACCCCTCCACTTT. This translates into CASSEETGGAWSPLHF.

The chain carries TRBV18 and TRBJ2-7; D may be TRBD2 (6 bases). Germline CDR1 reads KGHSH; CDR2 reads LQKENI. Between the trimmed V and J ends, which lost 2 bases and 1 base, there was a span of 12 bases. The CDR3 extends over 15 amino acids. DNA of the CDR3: TGTGCCAGCTCACCAGGACTATTCCGATCCTACGAGCAGTACTTC. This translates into CASSPGLFRSYEQYF. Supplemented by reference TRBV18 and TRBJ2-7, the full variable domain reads NAGVMQNPRHLVRRRGQEARLRCSPMKGHSHVYWYRQLPEEGLKFMVYLQKENIIDESGMPKERFSAEFPKEGPSILRIQQVVRGDSAAYFCASSPGLFRSYEQYFGPGTRLTVT.

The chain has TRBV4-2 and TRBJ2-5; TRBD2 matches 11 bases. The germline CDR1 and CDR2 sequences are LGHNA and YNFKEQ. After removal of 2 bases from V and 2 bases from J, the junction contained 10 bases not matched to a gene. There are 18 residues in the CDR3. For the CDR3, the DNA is TGTGCCAGCAGCCAACTATCGGCGACTAGCGGGGTACAAGAGACCCAGTACTTC. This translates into CASSQLSATSGVQETQYF.

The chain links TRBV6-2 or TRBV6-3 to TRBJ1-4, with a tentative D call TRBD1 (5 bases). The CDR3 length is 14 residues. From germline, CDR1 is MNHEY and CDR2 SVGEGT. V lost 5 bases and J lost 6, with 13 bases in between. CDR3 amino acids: CASSPRDWDEKLFF. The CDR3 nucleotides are TGTGCCAGCAGTCCCCGGGACTGGGATGAAAAACTGTTTTTT.

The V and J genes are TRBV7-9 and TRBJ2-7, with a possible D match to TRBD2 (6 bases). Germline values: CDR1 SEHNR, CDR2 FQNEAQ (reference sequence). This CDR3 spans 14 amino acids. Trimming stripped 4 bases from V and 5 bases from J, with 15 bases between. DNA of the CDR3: TGTGCCAGCAGCTACTCTCGGGGGTCGAACGAGCAGTACTTC. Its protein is CASSYSRGSNEQYF.

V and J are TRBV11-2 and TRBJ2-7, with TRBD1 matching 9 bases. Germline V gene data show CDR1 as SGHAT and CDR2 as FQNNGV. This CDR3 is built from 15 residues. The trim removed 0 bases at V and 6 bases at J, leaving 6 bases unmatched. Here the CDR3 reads CASSLEGQGFFEQYF. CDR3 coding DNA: TGTGCCAGCAGCTTAGAAGGACAGGGGTTTTTCGAGCAGTACTTC. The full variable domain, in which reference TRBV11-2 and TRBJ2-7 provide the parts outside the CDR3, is EAGVAQSPRYKIIEKRQSVAFWCNPISGHATLYWYQQILGQGPKLLIQFQNNGVVDDSQLPKDRFSAERLKGVDSTLKIQPAKLEDSAVYLCASSLEGQGFFEQYFGPGTRLTVT.

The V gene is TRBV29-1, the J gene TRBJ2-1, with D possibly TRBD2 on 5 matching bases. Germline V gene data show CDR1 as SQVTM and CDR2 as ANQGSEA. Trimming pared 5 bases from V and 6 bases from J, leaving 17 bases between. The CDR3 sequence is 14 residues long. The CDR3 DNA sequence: TGCAGCGTTCTTTTTGGCGGGTGGTCCAATGAGCAGTTCTTC. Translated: CSVLFGGWSNEQFF.

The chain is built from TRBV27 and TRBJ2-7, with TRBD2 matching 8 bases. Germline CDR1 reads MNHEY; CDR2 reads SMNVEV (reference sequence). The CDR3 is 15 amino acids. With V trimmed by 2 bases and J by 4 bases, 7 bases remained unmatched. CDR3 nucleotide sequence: TGTGCCAGCAGTTTACGGCTAGCGGGCTTATACGAGCAGTACTTC. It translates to CASSLRLAGLYEQYF.

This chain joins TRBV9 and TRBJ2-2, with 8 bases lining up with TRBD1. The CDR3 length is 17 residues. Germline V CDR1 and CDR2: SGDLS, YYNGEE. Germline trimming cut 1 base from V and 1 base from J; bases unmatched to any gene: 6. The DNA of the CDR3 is TGTGCCAGCAGCGTATATCCAGGACAGGGGAACACCGGGGAGCTGTTTTTT. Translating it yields CASSVYPGQGNTGELFF. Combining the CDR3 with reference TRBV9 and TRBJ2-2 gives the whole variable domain DSGVTQTPKHLITATGQRVTLRCSPRSGDLSVYWYQQSLDQGLQFLIQYYNGEERAKGNILERFSAQQFPDLHSELNLSSLELGDSALYFCASSVYPGQGNTGELFFGEGSRLTVL.

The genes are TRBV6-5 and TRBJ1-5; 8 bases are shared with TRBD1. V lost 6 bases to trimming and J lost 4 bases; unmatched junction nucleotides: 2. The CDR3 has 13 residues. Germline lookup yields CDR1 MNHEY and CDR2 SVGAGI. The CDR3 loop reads CASRRTGNQPQHF. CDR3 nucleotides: TGTGCCAGCAGACGGACAGGGAATCAGCCCCAGCATTTT.

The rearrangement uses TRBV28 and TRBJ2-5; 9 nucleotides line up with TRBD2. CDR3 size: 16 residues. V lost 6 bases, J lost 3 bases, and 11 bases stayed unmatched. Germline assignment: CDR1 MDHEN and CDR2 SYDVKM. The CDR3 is CASSPIAGAIEETQYF. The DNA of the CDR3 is TGTGCCAGCAGCCCGATAGCGGGAGCCATAGAAGAGACCCAGTACTTC.

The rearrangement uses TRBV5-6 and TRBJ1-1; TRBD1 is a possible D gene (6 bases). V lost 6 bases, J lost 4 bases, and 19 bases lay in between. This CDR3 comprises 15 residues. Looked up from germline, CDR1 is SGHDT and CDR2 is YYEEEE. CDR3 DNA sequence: TGTGCCAGCACCCTGGGGGAGCAGGGGACCACTGAAGCTTTCTTT. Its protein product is CASTLGEQGTTEAFF. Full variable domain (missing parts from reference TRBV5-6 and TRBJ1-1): DAGVTQSPTHLIKTRGQQVTLRCSPKSGHDTVSWYQQALGQGPQFIFQYYEEEERQRGNFPDRFSGHQFPNYSSELNVNALLLGDSALYLCASTLGEQGTTEAFFGQGTRLTVV.

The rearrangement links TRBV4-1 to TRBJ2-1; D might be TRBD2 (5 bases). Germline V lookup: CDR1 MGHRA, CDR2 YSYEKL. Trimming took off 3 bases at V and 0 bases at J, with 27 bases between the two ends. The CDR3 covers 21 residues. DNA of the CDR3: TGCGCCAGCAGCCACTCTGAGGGAGCCAGAAAAGCGGCAGACTCCTACAATGAGCAGTTCTTC. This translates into CASSHSEGARKAADSYNEQFF.

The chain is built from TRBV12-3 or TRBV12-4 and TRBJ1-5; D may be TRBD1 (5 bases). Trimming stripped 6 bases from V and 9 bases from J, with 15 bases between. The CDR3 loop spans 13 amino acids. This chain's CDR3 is CASSFGVQGPQHF. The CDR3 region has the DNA TGTGCCAGCAGCTTTGGGGTCCAGGGGCCCCAGCATTTT.

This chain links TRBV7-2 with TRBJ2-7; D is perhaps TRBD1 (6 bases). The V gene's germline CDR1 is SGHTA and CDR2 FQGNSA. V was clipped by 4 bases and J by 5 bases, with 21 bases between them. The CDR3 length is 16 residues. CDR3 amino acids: CASSSIRGYRVDEQYF. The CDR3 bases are TGTGCCAGCAGCTCCATAAGAGGGTACAGGGTTGACGAGCAGTACTTC.